The source of this TCR beta chain is a study of blood T cell repertoires in COVID-19. Study-wide background: Nucleic acid was either cDNA or gDNA, and it came from T cells, B-cell-depleted T cells, or PBMCs.

Either two negative PCRs, clearance, or symptom resolution qualified Cohort 3 donors as recovered. Original methodology: It was from reference gene primer amplification that nucleated cell counts were estimated. Repertoires were generated with immunoSEQ multiplex PCR, while TCRdb's copy carries only in-frame clones and drops some. The V and J calls and clone size come from that table; D and trimming were worked out from the DNA. The table records about 380,000 clones, approximately 87% of them present only once. CDR3 length: 17 residues. The V and J ends lost 0 bases and 10 bases respectively, with 24 bases between them. Per the germline V gene, CDR1 is MGHRA and CDR2 is YSYEKL.

Material: PBMCs or T cells enriched from blood (not recorded which). The genes are TRBV4-1 and TRBJ1-1; D is undetermined. The TCR comes from a man aged 25 to 45 who had recovered from COVID-19. The chain's CDR3 is CASSQDTATGRSERAFF. The CDR3, as DNA: TGCGCCAGCAGCCAAGATACGGCGACGGGGAGGTCTGAACGAGCTTTCTTT.